The rows below give T cell receptor beta chains drawn from one sample of a study of vaccination effects on CD4 cells after COVID-19. TCRdb's table, derived via immunoSEQ multiplex PCR, lists solely in-frame clones and lacks some. The table has approximately 74,000 clones, 73% seen once; the top ten hold 2% to 3%. These receptors' antigens are unknown. The sequences come from CD4+ T cells from PBMCs cultured without peptide, collected after COVID-19 vaccination. Receptor source: a human donor who received a COVID-19 vaccine. CDR3s include the opening cysteine and the closing phenylalanine or tryptophan. The order of the fields is clone size, V gene, J gene, D gene, CDR3 length, CDR3 protein, CDR3 DNA. A D gene is named only where the DNA matches it firmly. For some rows the clone size is stated as once, few or many, or as a class when expanded; others skip it.

>few|TRBV6-6|TRBJ2-3|TRBD1|15
CASSPRTGIRNTQYF
TGTGCCAGCAGCCCTAGGACAGGGATTAGAAATACGCAGTATTTT
>-|TRBV7-3|TRBJ2-3|-|15
CASSLTLLGTDTQYF
TGTGCCAGCAGCTTAACGCTTTTAGGCACAGATACGCAGTATTTT
>few|TRBV6-5|TRBJ1-4|-|14
CASRRDVTNEKLFF
TGTGCCAGCCGCCGGGACGTCACTAATGAAAAACTGTTTTTT
>few|TRBV19|TRBJ1-2|-|9
CASKESYTF
TGTGCCAGTAAGGAGAGCTACACCTTC
>-|TRBV21-1|TRBJ1-5|-|15
CASSFWGWGNQPQHF
-
>few|TRBV7-2|TRBJ1-5|-|14
CASSRGQLNQPQHF
TGTGCCAGCAGCCGCGGACAGCTCAATCAGCCCCAGCATTTT
>-|TRBV2|TRBJ2-1|-|13
CASSPSSRNEQFF
TGTGCCAGCAGTCCGTCTTCTCGCAATGAGCAGTTCTTC
>-|TRBV7-8|TRBJ2-1|TRBD1|16
CASSLGTGGSENEQFF
TGTGCCAGCAGCTTGGGGACAGGGGGCTCGGAGAATGAGCAGTTCTTC
>-|TRBV7-6|TRBJ2-5|-|12
CASSPSRETQYF
TGTGCCAGCAGCCCATCGCGGGAGACCCAGTACTTC
>once|TRBV7-3|TRBJ1-2|TRBD1|15
CASSSNVGQGEGYTF
TGTGCCAGCAGCTCTAATGTGGGACAGGGCGAAGGCTACACCTTC
>-|TRBV4-1|TRBJ1-6|-|14
CASSQGGENSPLHF
TGCGCCAGCAGCCAAGGGGGCGAGAATTCACCCCTCCACTTT
>-|TRBV27|TRBJ1-6|TRBD1|12
CASSLQQGPLHF
TGTGCCAGCAGTCTACAACAGGGGCCCCTCCACTTT
>-|TRBV24-1|TRBJ2-5|-|16
CATSDLGRGRQETQYF
TGTGCCACCAGTGATCTGGGCAGGGGGAGGCAAGAGACCCAGTACTTC
>-|TRBV30|TRBJ2-2|-|17
CAWSPSLRGRNTGELFF
TGTGCCTGGAGTCCGTCCCTCAGGGGAAGGAACACCGGGGAGCTGTTTTTT
>-|TRBV3-1/TRBV3-2|TRBJ1-5|TRBD1|14
CASSKTGANQPQHF
TGTGCCAGCAGTAAGACAGGGGCGAATCAGCCCCAGCATTTT
>-|TRBV19|TRBJ2-2|-|16
CASSIRDGTNTGELFF
TGTGCCAGTAGTATCCGGGACGGGACTAACACCGGGGAGCTGTTTTTT
>-|TRBV5-8|TRBJ1-6|-|15
CASSLDQGLNSPLHF
TGTGCCAGCAGCTTGGATCAGGGGCTTAATTCACCCCTCCACTTT
>-|TRBV6-5|TRBJ1-2|TRBD1|14
CASTPDRGGFGYTF
TGTGCCAGCACCCCGGACAGGGGAGGTTTTGGCTACACCTTC
>few|TRBV28|TRBJ2-4|-|16
CASSRWRVEAKNIQYF
TGTGCCAGCAGTCGTTGGAGGGTTGAGGCCAAAAACATTCAGTACTTC
>-|TRBV7-3|TRBJ1-6|-|13
CASSSGYNSPLHF
TGTGCCAGCAGCTCCGGTTATAATTCACCCCTCCACTTT
>few|TRBV2|TRBJ1-1|-|11
CASSVTAEAFF
TGTGCCAGCAGTGTGACAGCGGAAGCTTTCTTT
>-|TRBV18|TRBJ1-2|-|12
CASSTSGDGYTF
TGTGCCAGCTCAACCTCAGGGGATGGCTACACCTTC
>-|TRBV5-6|TRBJ1-3|TRBD1|16
CASSQRGTGFGNTIYF
TGTGCCAGCAGCCAGAGAGGGACAGGGTTTGGAAACACCATATATTTT
>-|TRBV6-2/TRBV6-3|TRBJ2-1|-|15
CASSFRGGINNEQFF
TGTGCCAGCAGTTTTAGGGGGGGTATCAACAATGAGCAGTTCTTC
>-|TRBV30|TRBJ1-3|-|13
CAWSASYGNTIYF
TGTGCCTGGAGCGCTTCTTATGGAAACACCATATATTTT
>-|TRBV30|TRBJ1-1|TRBD1|16
CAWSGRGTGVDTEAFF
TGTGCCTGGAGTGGCCGCGGGACAGGGGTTGACACTGAAGCTTTCTTT
>-|TRBV4-1|TRBJ2-1|-|13
CASSHAGRNEQFF
TGCGCCAGCAGCCACGCCGGTAGAAATGAGCAGTTCTTC
>-|TRBV5-5|TRBJ2-6|-|16
CASSAPRVSGANVLTF
TGTGCCAGCAGCGCGCCTCGGGTCTCTGGGGCCAACGTCCTGACTTTC
>few|TRBV9|TRBJ1-3|TRBD1|14
CASSDDRGGNTIYF
TGTGCCAGCAGCGACGACAGGGGGGGGAACACCATATATTTT
>-|TRBV5-1|TRBJ2-1|TRBD2|15
CASSLTSGGGNEQFF
TGCGCCAGCAGCTTAACTAGCGGGGGGGGCAATGAGCAGTTCTTC
>-|TRBV6-4|TRBJ1-1|TRBD1|18
CASRLPQGQGRFYTEAFF
TGTGCCAGCAGACTTCCACAAGGACAGGGGCGATTTTACACTGAAGCTTTCTTT
>-|TRBV7-9|TRBJ2-3|TRBD1|16
CASSLAGTGRTDTQYF
TGTGCCAGCAGCTTAGCCGGGACAGGGCGCACAGATACGCAGTATTTT
>-|TRBV9|TRBJ2-5|TRBD2|15
CASSVYGGYQETQYF
TGTGCCAGCAGCGTTTACGGGGGGTACCAAGAGACCCAGTACTTC
>-|TRBV27|TRBJ2-2|-|14
CASRREQNTGELFF
TGTGCCAGCAGAAGGGAACAGAACACCGGGGAGCTGTTTTTT
>-|TRBV4-3|TRBJ1-3|-|14
CASSQGRTGNTIYF
TGCGCCAGCAGCCAAGGAAGGACTGGAAACACCATATATTTT
>-|TRBV7-2|TRBJ2-1|-|15
CASSLISGVDSEQFF
TGTGCCAGCAGCTTAATATCGGGGGTCGATAGTGAGCAGTTCTTC
>-|TRBV7-9|TRBJ1-2|-|13
CASSPPRADGYTF
TGTGCCAGCAGCCCCCCGAGGGCCGATGGCTACACCTTC
>once|TRBV10-3|TRBJ2-1|-|15
CAISETSLHNNEQFF
TGTGCCATCAGTGAGACTAGCCTCCACAACAATGAGCAGTTCTTC
>-|TRBV18|TRBJ2-1|-|15
CASSPIEGSKNEQFF
TGTGCCAGCTCACCAATAGAGGGGTCGAAGAATGAGCAGTTCTTC